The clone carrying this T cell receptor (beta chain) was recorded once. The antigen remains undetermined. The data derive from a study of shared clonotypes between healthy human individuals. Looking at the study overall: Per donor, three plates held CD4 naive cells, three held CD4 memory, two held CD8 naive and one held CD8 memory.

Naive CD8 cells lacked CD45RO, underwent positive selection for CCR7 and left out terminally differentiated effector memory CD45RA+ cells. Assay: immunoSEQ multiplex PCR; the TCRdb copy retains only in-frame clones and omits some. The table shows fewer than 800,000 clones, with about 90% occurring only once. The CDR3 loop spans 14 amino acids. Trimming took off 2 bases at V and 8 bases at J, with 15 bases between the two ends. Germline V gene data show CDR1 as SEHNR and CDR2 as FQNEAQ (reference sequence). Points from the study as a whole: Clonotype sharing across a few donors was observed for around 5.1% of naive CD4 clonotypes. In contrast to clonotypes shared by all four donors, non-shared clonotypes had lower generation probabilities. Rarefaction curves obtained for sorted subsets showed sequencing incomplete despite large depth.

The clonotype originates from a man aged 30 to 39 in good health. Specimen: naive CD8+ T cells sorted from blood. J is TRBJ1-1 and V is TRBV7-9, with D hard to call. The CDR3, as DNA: TGTGCCAGCAGCTTAAGTGGAGGGTCTGCCGAAGCTTTCTTT. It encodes CASSLSGGSAEAFF.